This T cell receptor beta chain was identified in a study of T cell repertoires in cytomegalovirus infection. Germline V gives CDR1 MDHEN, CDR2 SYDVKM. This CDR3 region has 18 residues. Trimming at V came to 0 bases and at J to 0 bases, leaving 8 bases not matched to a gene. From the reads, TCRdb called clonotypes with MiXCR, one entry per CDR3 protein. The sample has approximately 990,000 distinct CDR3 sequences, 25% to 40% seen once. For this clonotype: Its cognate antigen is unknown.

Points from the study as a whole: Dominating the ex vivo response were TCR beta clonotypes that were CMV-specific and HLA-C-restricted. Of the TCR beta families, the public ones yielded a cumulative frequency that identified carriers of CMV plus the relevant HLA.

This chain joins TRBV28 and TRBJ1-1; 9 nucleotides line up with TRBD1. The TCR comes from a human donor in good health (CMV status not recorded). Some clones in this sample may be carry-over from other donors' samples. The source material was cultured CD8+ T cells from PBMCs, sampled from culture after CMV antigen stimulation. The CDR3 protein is CASSLWAGTGSLNTEAFF. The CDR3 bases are TGTGCCAGCAGTTTATGGGCGGGGACAGGGAGTTTGAACACTGAAGCTTTCTTT.